Shown below are 8 T cell receptor beta chains from a single sample sequenced in a study of T cell clonality in common variable immunodeficiency. Libraries were prepared by immunoSEQ multiplex PCR; TCRdb keeps only in-frame clonotypes and omits some of them. There are 45,000 to 65,000 clones in the sample, none observed a single time. The sequencing input was peripheral blood mononuclear cells. The source of these receptors is a person aged 18-69 years in good health.

As for this clone: At one of its ends the junction is not consistent with the germline gene, which may arise from a read error. The read is 3 residues too short to cover the CDR3 end, so that end is filled in from the germline J gene. The chain recombines TRBV11-2 with TRBJ2-1; perhaps TRBD2 as D (7 bases). Germline CDR1 reads SGHAT; CDR2 reads FQNNGV. CDR3 length equals 15 residues. The covered CDR3 bases are TGTGCCAGCAGCTTAGAACCGGGGGGCTACATTGAG. Amino acid sequence: CASSLEPGGYIE. The full-length CDR3 reads as CASSLEPGGYIEQFF.

This clone was found many times. The missing CDR3 end, 3 residues past where the read stops, is filled in from the germline J gene. The J gene is TRBJ2-3, the V gene TRBV19; D is perhaps TRBD2 (6 bases). The germline V gene encodes CDR1 LNHDA and CDR2 SQIVND (reference sequence). The CDR3 consists of 14 residues. V was trimmed by 4 bases and J by 1 base, leaving 9 bases between them. The part of the CDR3 DNA that was read is TGTGCCAGTAGTAGCGGGGAACGCACAGATACG. Protein sequence: CASSSGERTDT. The whole CDR3 reads CASSSGERTDTQYF.

This clone showed up many times. The read comes to an end 3 residues before the CDR3 does, leaving the germline J gene to fill in the end. The V gene is TRBV19, the J gene TRBJ2-1; TRBD2 matches at 7 bases. Germline loops: CDR1 LNHDA, CDR2 SQIVND (reference sequence). There are 15 residues in the CDR3. The V and J ends lost 1 base and 9 bases, in that order; junction bases with no gene match: 9. The sequenced part of the CDR3 DNA is TGTGCCAGTAGTATAGTCACCTCCGGCGGGGGTGAG. This encodes CASSIVTSGGGE. The full CDR3 is CASSIVTSGGGEQFF.

Ten or more counts support this clone. The read ends 3 residues early relative to the CDR3; the germline J gene fills the gap. V is TRBV20-1 and J is TRBJ2-4; D is perhaps TRBD1 (6 bases). This CDR3 has 16 amino acids. Trimming removed 5 bases from V and 4 bases from J, with 21 bases in between. Looked up from germline, CDR1 is DFQATT and CDR2 is SNEGSKA (reference sequence). The covered CDR3 bases are TGCAGTGCTCAACGTACTCCCGGGACAAGAAAAAACATT. As protein: CSAQRTPGTRKNI. The whole CDR3 protein reads CSAQRTPGTRKNIQYF.

This clone has just a few counts. The read gets to within 3 residues of the CDR3 end, and the germline J gene fills in the rest. V and J are TRBV20-1 and TRBJ2-7; D may be TRBD1 (7 bases). The ends were cut back, 6 bases at V and 2 bases at J, with 17 bases in the middle. The germline CDR1 and CDR2 sequences are DFQATT and SNEGSKA (reference sequence). The CDR3 loop spans 14 amino acids. The CDR3 DNA, read in part, is TGCAGTGCGCGAGGGCAGGGGGGAACCTACGAG. Translated, it gives CSARGQGGTYE. The entire CDR3 protein is CSARGQGGTYEQYF.

At least ten counts were recorded for this clone. The read terminates 3 residues ahead of where the CDR3 ends, so the germline J gene completes it. The chain couples TRBV6-1 to TRBJ2-5, with 9 bases aligning to TRBD1. The V and J ends lost 0 bases and 5 bases, in that order; junction bases with no gene match: 4. The germline gives CDR1 MNHNS, CDR2 SASEGT. This CDR3 has 15 amino acids. The CDR3 protein is CASSEAGQGKETQYF. The CDR3 DNA, read in part, is TGTGCCAGCAGTGAAGCTGGACAGGGGAAGGAGACC.

Ten or more counts support this clone. Sequencing ends 3 residues short of the CDR3 end; the germline J gene provides the rest. The chain couples TRBV11-2 to TRBJ1-1; D not resolved. Per germline, CDR1 SGHAT and CDR2 FQNNGV. The V gene lost 5 bases and the J gene lost 4 bases, with 5 bases spanning the gap. The CDR3 covers 11 residues. CDR3: CASSLLTEAFF. The part of the CDR3 DNA that was read is TGTGCCAGCAGCCTACTCACTGAA.

This clone was detected ten times or more. The read halts 3 residues ahead of the CDR3 end, with the missing end drawn from the germline J gene. V and J are TRBV18 and TRBJ1-2, with 10 bases that match TRBD1. CDR1 and CDR2 from the germline V gene are KGHSH and LQKENI. The CDR3 covers 14 residues. Trimming cost V 6 bases and J 5 bases; bases outside gene matches: 6. This CDR3 reads CASSQDRGTYGYTF. The DNA read from the CDR3 is TGTGCCAGCTCCCAGGACAGGGGGACGTATGGC. Looking up the rest from reference TRBV18 and TRBJ1-2 gives the full variable domain: NAGVMQNPRHLVRRRGQEARLRCSPMKGHSHVYWYRQLPEEGLKFMVYLQKENIIDESGMPKERFSAEFPKEGPSILRIQQVVRGDSAAYFCASSQDRGTYGYTFGSGTRLTVV.